The source of this TCR beta chain is a study of siplizumab effects on memory and regulatory T cells. Sequenced by immunoSEQ multiplex PCR; TCRdb stores in-frame clones only, minus some. The table records over 90,000 clones, around 90% of them present only once. The CDR3 extends over 12 amino acids. The germline V gene encodes CDR1 SEHNR and CDR2 FQNEAQ (reference sequence). V lost 2 bases and J 7 bases, leaving 8 bases between the germline ends. This TCR derives from a human donor in good health. Sequencing input: CD4+ T cells sorted from blood. The gene calls are TRBV7-9 and TRBJ1-2; D gene ambiguous. The CDR3 region is CASSLIAGGYTF. DNA of the CDR3: TGTGCCAGCAGCTTAATTGCAGGTGGCTACACCTTC.